A single sample is the source of the 15 T cell receptor beta chains below, sequenced in a study of blood T cell repertoires in COVID-19. Profiled with immunoSEQ multiplex PCR; TCRdb holds only in-frame clones, not every one. The table shows over 150,000 clones, with around three quarters occurring only once. The specimen sequenced was peripheral blood. The receptors were sampled from a man aged 60 to 75 with acute or convalescent COVID-19.

The rearrangement links TRBV18 to TRBJ2-4, with 15 nucleotides matching TRBD2. The CDR3 is made up of 18 amino acids. The V gene end was trimmed by 3 bases and the J gene end by 3 bases; junction bases not matched to a gene: 6. Germline V CDR1 and CDR2: KGHSH, LQKENI. CDR3 sequence: CASSPGLAGGNDKNIQYF. The CDR3 region has the DNA TGTGCCAGCTCACCGGGACTAGCGGGGGGAAATGACAAAAACATTCAGTACTTC. Variable domain in full (rest from reference TRBV18 and TRBJ2-4): NAGVMQNPRHLVRRRGQEARLRCSPMKGHSHVYWYRQLPEEGLKFMVYLQKENIIDESGMPKERFSAEFPKEGPSILRIQQVVRGDSAAYFCASSPGLAGGNDKNIQYFGAGTRLSVL.

The chain has TRBV24-1 and TRBJ2-7, with D possibly matching TRBD1 (5 bases). Germline V CDR1 and CDR2: KGHDR, SFDVKD. V lost 3 bases, J lost 5 bases, and 10 bases lay in between. The CDR3 is 13 residues long. The CDR3 DNA reads as TGTGCCACCAGTGATAGGGGTTACGACGAGCAGTACTTC. This gives the protein CATSDRGYDEQYF.

The CDR3 sequence is CATQAGGWGNEQYF. The CDR3 DNA is TGTGCCACTCAAGCGGGGGGCTGGGGGAACGAGCAGTACTTC. This chain links TRBV24-1 with TRBJ2-7; TRBD2 aligns across 9 bases. CDR1 KGHDR and CDR2 SFDVKD come from the germline V gene. This CDR3 contains 14 residues. V shed 10 bases, J shed 5 bases, and the junction held 11 bases outside the gene matches.

This chain uses TRBV19 with TRBJ1-5; D may be TRBD1 (5 bases). The CDR3 has 15 amino acids. Trimming removed 1 base at V and 5 bases at J, with 12 bases between. CDR1 and CDR2 (germline): LNHDA, SQIVND (reference sequence). In DNA form, the CDR3 reads TGTGCCAGTAGTATAGGGTATCGGGGGTATCAGCCCCAGCATTTT. This sequence encodes CASSIGYRGYQPQHF.

The chain links TRBV5-1 to TRBJ2-2, with D perhaps matching TRBD1 (5 bases). Germline-derived CDR1 and CDR2 are SGHRS and YFSETQ. CDR3 length: 15 residues. Trimming removed 2 bases at V and 4 bases at J, with 12 bases between. CDR3 bases: TGCGCCAGCAGCTTCTCGTCCCAGGGCACCGGGGAGCTGTTTTTT. Residues: CASSFSSQGTGELFF.

Comment on this clone: Possible read error: a much larger clone is one base away. The rearrangement joins TRBV6-5 to TRBJ1-5, with D maybe TRBD1 (6 bases). The CDR3 spans 14 residues. Germline V gene lookup returns CDR1 MNHEY and CDR2 SVGAGI. Trimming pared 4 bases from V and 0 bases from J, leaving 7 bases between. CDR3 nucleotide sequence: TGTGCCAGCAGTTGGACAGATAGCAATCAGCCCCAGCATTTT. Translating it yields CASSWTDSNQPQHF.

CDR3 region: CASSQEAGRTYNEQFF. CDR3 nucleotides: TGCGCCAGCAGCCAAGAGGCGGGCAGGACCTACAATGAGCAGTTCTTC. The J gene is TRBJ2-1, the V gene TRBV4-1; tentatively, D is TRBD2 (5 bases). CDR1 and CDR2 (germline): MGHRA, YSYEKL. The CDR3 sequence is 16 residues long. V gave up 0 bases and J gave up 2 bases, with 11 bases separating them.

The chain uses TRBV5-1 and TRBJ2-2; D is ambiguous. This CDR3 spans 17 amino acids. Deletions cut 0 bases from V and 2 bases from J, with 14 bases between. Germline lookup yields CDR1 SGHRS and CDR2 YFSETQ. The CDR3 region has the DNA TGCGCCAGCAGCTTGGGTATTACGGAGCTAAACACCGGGGAGCTGTTTTTT. Protein product: CASSLGITELNTGELFF.

V and J are TRBV5-5 and TRBJ1-1; weak D call: TRBD1 (5 bases). The V end was cut by 2 bases, the J end by 7 bases, with 15 bases between. The CDR3 length is 14 residues. The V gene's germline CDR1 is SGHKS and CDR2 YYEKEE (reference sequence). The CDR3 DNA reads TGTGCCAGCAGCTTCTGGGGGGGAGACGTTGAAGCTTTCTTT. This sequence encodes CASSFWGGDVEAFF.

This sequence joins TRBV19 and TRBJ2-1; 8 nucleotides align to TRBD1. The germline V gene has CDR1 LNHDA and CDR2 SQIVND (reference sequence). V was clipped by 2 bases and J by 9 bases; unmatched bases: 9. The CDR3 contains 15 residues. In nucleotides, the CDR3 is TGTGCCAGTAGTATAAGCCAGGGGGCTGGCGGTGAGCAGTTCTTC. Amino acid sequence: CASSISQGAGGEQFF.

The chain links TRBV20-1 to TRBJ1-2; TRBD1 matches at 7 bases. The CDR3 is 11 residues long. V lost 3 bases, J lost 8 bases, and 3 bases stayed unmatched. Germline CDR1 DFQATT, CDR2 SNEGSKA (reference sequence). The CDR3 sequence: CSASKGAGYTF. In nucleotides, the CDR3 is TGCAGTGCTAGTAAGGGGGCCGGCTACACCTTC.

This chain uses TRBV5-1 with TRBJ2-7, with 9 bases fitting TRBD2. From germline, CDR1 is SGHRS and CDR2 YFSETQ. The length of the CDR3 is 15 residues. J was trimmed by 5 bases and V by 0 bases; bases with no gene match: 6. DNA of the CDR3: TGCGCCAGCAGCTTGGATGGGGTAGCGGGGGACGAGCAGTACTTC. As protein: CASSLDGVAGDEQYF.

This CDR3 is CASSPILDRFAQPQHF. In DNA form, the CDR3 reads TGTGCCAGCAGCCCGATATTAGACAGGTTCGCCCAGCCCCAGCATTTT. V gene TRBV4-2 combines with J gene TRBJ1-5; a weak D match, TRBD1 (6 bases). The CDR3 is made up of 16 amino acids. CDR1 and CDR2 from the germline V gene are LGHNA and YNFKEQ. V lost 4 bases, J lost 7 bases, and 20 bases lay in between.

This clone came up once. The rearrangement links TRBV2 to TRBJ1-1; D perhaps matches TRBD1 (5 bases). This CDR3 is built from 13 residues. V lost 10 bases to trimming and J lost 0 bases, with 12 bases between them. Germline CDR1 SNHLY, CDR2 FYNNEI. CDR3 sequence (DNA): TGTGCCAACGGGGGGGGGATGAACACTGAAGCTTTCTTT. It specifies CANGGGMNTEAFF.

The chain links TRBV7-9 to TRBJ1-5, with TRBD1 matching 7 bases. This CDR3 has 15 amino acids. The V and J ends lost 8 bases and 0 bases, in that order; junction bases with no gene match: 7. Germline CDR1 reads SEHNR; CDR2 reads FQNEAQ (reference sequence). The CDR3 region has the DNA TGTGCCAGCGGACCAGGGGGTTATAGCAATCAGCCCCAGCATTTT. It specifies CASGPGGYSNQPQHF.